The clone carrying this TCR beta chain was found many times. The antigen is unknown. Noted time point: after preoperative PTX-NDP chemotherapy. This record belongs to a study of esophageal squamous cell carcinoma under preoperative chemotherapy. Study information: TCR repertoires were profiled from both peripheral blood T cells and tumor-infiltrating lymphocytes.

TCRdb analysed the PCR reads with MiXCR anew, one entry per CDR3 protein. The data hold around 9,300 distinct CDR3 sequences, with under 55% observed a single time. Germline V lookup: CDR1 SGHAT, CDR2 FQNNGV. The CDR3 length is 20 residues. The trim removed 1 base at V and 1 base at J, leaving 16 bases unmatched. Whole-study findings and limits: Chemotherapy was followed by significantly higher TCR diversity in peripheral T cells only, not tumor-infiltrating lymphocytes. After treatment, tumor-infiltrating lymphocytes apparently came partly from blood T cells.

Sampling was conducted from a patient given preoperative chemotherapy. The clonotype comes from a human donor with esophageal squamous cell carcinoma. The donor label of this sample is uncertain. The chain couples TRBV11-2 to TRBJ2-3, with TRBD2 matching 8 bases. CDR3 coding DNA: TGTGCCAGCAGCTTAGGCAAGATCTTGGTAGCGGGGCCCGGCACAGATACGCAGTATTTT. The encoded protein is CASSLGKILVAGPGTDTQYF.